These 7 T cell receptor beta chains came from one sample sequenced in a study of early T cells in non-severe SARS-CoV-2 infection. TCRdb processed the 5' RACE reads anew with MiXCR; each CDR3 protein has one entry. The sample has around 99,000 distinct CDR3 sequences; around 17% are singletons. The sequencing here drew on whole blood, taken at baseline. The receptors here all came from an adult who was a healthcare worker with PCR-confirmed SARS-CoV-2 infection or an uninfected control (not recorded which).

In this sample, this clonotype turned up a few times. This chain uses TRBV20-1 with TRBJ2-1; 13 nucleotides agree with TRBD2. The CDR3 loop spans 15 amino acids. J was trimmed by 5 bases and V by 4 bases; bases with no gene match: 5. CDR1 DFQATT and CDR2 SNEGSKA come from the germline V gene (reference sequence). CDR3 in amino acids: CSANPTSGGDNEQFF. The CDR3 coding sequence is TGCAGTGCTAACCCCACTAGCGGGGGGGACAATGAGCAGTTCTTC.

The chain couples TRBV11-2 to TRBJ1-3; weak D call: TRBD1 (5 bases). V lost 6 bases to trimming and J lost 0 bases, with 15 bases between them. Germline loops: CDR1 SGHAT, CDR2 FQNNGV. The CDR3 is made up of 16 amino acids. DNA for the CDR3: TGTGCCAGCAGTTTTGGGGCCGCCAGCTCTGGAAACACCATATATTTT. This translates into CASSFGAASSGNTIYF.

This clonotype showed up just a few times. The chain carries TRBV5-5 and TRBJ1-2, with D possibly being TRBD1 (5 bases). The CDR3 spans 13 residues. Germline CDR1 and CDR2: SGHKS and YYEKEE (reference sequence). V was clipped by 3 bases and J by 4 bases, with 10 bases between them. The CDR3 DNA reads as TGTGCCAGCAGCTCAAGGGGCTCCTATGGCTACACCTTC. As protein: CASSSRGSYGYTF.

The rearrangement uses TRBV12-3 or TRBV12-4 and TRBJ2-5, with 7 bases aligning to TRBD2. The junction had 6 bases not matched to a gene; V was cut back by 7 bases and J by 4 bases. The CDR3 contains 13 residues. The CDR3 here is CASKRLAGETQYF. For the CDR3, the DNA is TGTGCCAGCAAAAGACTAGCTGGAGAGACCCAGTACTTC.

The chain is built from TRBV9 and TRBJ2-1; the D is unclear. Between the trimmed V and J ends, which lost 0 bases and 3 bases, there was a span of 7 bases. The CDR3 runs to 14 residues. The germline gives CDR1 SGDLS, CDR2 YYNGEE. CDR3 sequence: CASSVEGIYNEQFF. DNA for the CDR3: TGTGCCAGCAGCGTAGAAGGAATCTACAATGAGCAGTTCTTC.

The CDR3 sequence: CASSPQGEGELFF. DNA for the CDR3: TGTGCCAGCAGCCCCCAGGGGGAGGGGGAGCTGTTTTTT. V usage is TRBV7-3 and J usage is TRBJ2-2; 7 bases fit TRBD1. This CDR3 has 13 amino acids. Trimming at V came to 5 bases and at J to 8 bases, leaving 5 bases not matched to a gene. CDR1 and CDR2 from the germline V gene are SGHTA and FQGTGA. Based on the CDR3 plus reference TRBV7-3 and TRBJ2-2, the full variable domain is GAGVSQTPSNKVTEKGKYVELRCDPISGHTALYWYRQSLGQGPEFLIYFQGTGAADDSGLPNDRFFAVRPEGSVSTLKIQRTERGDSAVYLCASSPQGEGELFFGEGSRLTVL.

This clonotype was seen more than once but under ten times. The chain joins TRBV5-1 to TRBJ2-7, with TRBD1 matching over 8 bases. This CDR3 comprises 15 residues. The germline CDR1 and CDR2 sequences are SGHRS and YFSETQ. Unmatched junction bases numbered 5, after V lost 2 bases and J lost 1 base. The CDR3 reads CASSFGQGASYEQYF. The CDR3 DNA is TGCGCCAGCAGCTTCGGACAGGGTGCTTCCTACGAGCAGTACTTC. The whole variable domain, remainder taken from reference TRBV5-1 and TRBJ2-7, is KAGVTQTPRYLIKTRGQQVTLSCSPISGHRSVSWYQQTPGQGLQFLFEYFSETQRNKGNFPGRFSGRQFSNSRSEMNVSTLELGDSALYLCASSFGQGASYEQYFGPGTRLTVT.